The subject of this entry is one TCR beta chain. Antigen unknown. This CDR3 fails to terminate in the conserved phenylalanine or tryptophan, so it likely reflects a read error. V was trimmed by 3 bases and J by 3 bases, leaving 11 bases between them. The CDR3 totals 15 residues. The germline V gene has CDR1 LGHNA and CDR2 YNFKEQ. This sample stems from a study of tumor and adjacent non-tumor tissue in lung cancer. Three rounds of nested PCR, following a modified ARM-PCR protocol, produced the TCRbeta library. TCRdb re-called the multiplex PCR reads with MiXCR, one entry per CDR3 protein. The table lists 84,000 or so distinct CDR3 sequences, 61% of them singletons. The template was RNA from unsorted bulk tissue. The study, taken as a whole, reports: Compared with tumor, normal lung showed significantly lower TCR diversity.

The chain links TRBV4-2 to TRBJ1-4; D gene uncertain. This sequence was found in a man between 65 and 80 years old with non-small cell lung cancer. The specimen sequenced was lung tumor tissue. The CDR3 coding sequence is TGTGCCAGCAGCCAGGTCACCGGCCCTAATGAAAAACTGTTTATT. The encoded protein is CASSQVTGPNEKLFI.